This TCR beta chain was documented in a study of cytomegalovirus exposure and HLA in healthy donors. Study-wide results and caveats: The study designated about 180 TCR beta chains cytomegalovirus-associated. High specificity and sensitivity for cytomegalovirus status were reported for the classifier.

Clones were sequenced by immunoSEQ multiplex PCR, and TCRdb holds only the in-frame ones, with some missing. The sample shows approximately 70,000 clones, less than 95% of them seen only once. It was the roughly 130-subject validation cohort, separate from the approximately 680-subject first cohort, to which the donors belonged. The count of this clone is one. Its target is not known. V gave up 10 bases and J gave up 1 base, with 17 bases separating them. Germline lookup yields CDR1 MDHEN and CDR2 SYDVKM. The CDR3 length is 15 residues. Sequencing used PBMCs. The chain has TRBV28 and TRBJ1-5, with D perhaps TRBD1 (6 bases). The origin of this receptor is a woman aged 18-29 years in good health and CMV-seronegative. CDR3 protein: CATKTGSLSNQPQHF. Written as DNA, the CDR3 is TGTGCCACCAAAACAGGGTCCTTAAGCAATCAGCCCCAGCATTTT.